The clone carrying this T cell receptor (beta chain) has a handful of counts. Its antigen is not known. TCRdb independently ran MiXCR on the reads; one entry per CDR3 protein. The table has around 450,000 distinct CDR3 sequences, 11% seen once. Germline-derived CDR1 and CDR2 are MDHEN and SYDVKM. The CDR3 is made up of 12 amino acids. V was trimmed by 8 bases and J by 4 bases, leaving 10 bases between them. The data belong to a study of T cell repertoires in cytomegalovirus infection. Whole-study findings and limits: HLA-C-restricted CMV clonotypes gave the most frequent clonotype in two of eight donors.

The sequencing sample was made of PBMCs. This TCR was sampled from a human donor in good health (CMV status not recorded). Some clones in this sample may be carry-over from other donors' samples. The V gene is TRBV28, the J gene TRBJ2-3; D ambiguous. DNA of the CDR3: TGTGCCAGCCGGCAGGCGGCAGATACGCAGTATTTT. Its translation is CASRQAADTQYF.